This passage covers 5 T cell receptor beta chains from one sample sequenced in a study of response to subunit inactivated influenza vaccine. TCRdb recomputed calls from the RT-PCR reads with MiXCR, one row per CDR3 protein. This table holds some 800,000 distinct CDR3 sequences, 21% found once. The sequencing used PBMCs from blood, collected about 5 days after vaccination. Receptor source: a man aged 45-65 years who received an inactivated influenza vaccine.

This clonotype was counted only a few times. The chain uses TRBV29-1 and TRBJ2-7, with 11 bases fitting TRBD2. V was clipped by 6 bases and J by 2 bases; unmatched bases: 9. This CDR3 region has 15 residues. The germline V gene has CDR1 SQVTM and CDR2 ANQGSEA. The CDR3 sequence is CSVLKLAGVAYEQYF. The CDR3, as DNA: TGCAGCGTCCTAAAACTAGCGGGAGTGGCCTACGAGCAGTACTTC.

This clonotype has only a few counts. The gene calls are TRBV3-1 and TRBJ2-1; 13 positions agree with TRBD2. There are 15 residues in the CDR3. CDR1 is LGHDT and CDR2 is YNNKEL in the germline V gene (reference sequence). Trimming at V came to 1 base and at J to 9 bases, leaving 3 bases not matched to a gene. CDR3 sequence (DNA): TGTGCCAGCAGCCAAGTACTAGCGGGAGGGTCTGAGCAGTTCTTC. Its protein is CASSQVLAGGSEQFF.

To note about this clonotype: At one boundary the junction diverges from the germline segment, which might be a read error. The V call is TRBV7-3, the J call TRBJ2-2; either TRBD1 or TRBD2 may supply D (10 bases each). The CDR3 length is 20 residues. From germline, CDR1 is SGHTA and CDR2 FQGTGA. Here the CDR3 reads CASSLIPGQGIWTSGGELFF. In DNA, the CDR3 is TGTGCCAGCAGCTTAATACCGGGACAGGGGATCTGGACTAGCGGAGGGGAGTTGTTTTTT.

This clonotype has a handful of counts. CDR3 nucleotides: TGTGCCAGCAGTCGACAGGGGACAGGGACTGAAGCTTTCTTT. It encodes CASSRQGTGTEAFF. The rearrangement links TRBV6-1 to TRBJ1-1; 9 nucleotides align to TRBD1. Germline CDR1 reads MNHNS; CDR2 reads SASEGT. This CDR3 is 14 amino acids long. The V gene end was trimmed by 5 bases and the J gene end by 5 bases; junction bases not matched to a gene: 6.

The chain uses TRBV7-3 and TRBJ2-5, with a tentative D call TRBD1 (5 bases). Germline CDR1 SGHTA, CDR2 FQGTGA. Trimming left V 5 bases short and J 4 bases short, with 14 bases between. This CDR3 spans 14 amino acids. CDR3 loop: CASSPSGAGETQYF. The CDR3 DNA follows: TGTGCCAGCAGCCCGAGTGGGGCCGGAGAGACCCAGTACTTC.